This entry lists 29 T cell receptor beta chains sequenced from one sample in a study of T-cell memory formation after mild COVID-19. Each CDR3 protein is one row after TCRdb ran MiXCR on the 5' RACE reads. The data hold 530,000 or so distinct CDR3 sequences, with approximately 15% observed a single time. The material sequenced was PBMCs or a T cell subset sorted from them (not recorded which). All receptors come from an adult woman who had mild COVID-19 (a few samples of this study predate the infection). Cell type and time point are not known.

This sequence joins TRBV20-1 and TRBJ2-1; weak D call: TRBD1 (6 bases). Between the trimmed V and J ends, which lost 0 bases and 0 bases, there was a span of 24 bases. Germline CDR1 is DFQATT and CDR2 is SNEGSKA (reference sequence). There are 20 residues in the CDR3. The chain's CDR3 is CSARDRRGAWAQSSYNEQFF. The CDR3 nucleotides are TGCAGTGCTAGAGATCGCAGGGGCGCCTGGGCACAAAGCTCCTACAATGAGCAGTTCTTC.

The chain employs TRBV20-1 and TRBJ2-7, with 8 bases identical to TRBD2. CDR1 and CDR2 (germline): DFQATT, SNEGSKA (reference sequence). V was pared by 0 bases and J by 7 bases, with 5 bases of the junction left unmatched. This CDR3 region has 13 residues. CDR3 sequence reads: CSARDGLAWEQYF. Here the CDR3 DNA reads TGCAGTGCTAGAGATGGACTAGCATGGGAGCAGTACTTC.

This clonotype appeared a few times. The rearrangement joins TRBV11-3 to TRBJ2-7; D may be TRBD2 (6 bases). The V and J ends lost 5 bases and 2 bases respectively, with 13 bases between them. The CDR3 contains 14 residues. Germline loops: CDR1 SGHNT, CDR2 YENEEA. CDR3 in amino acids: CASSIPGDPYEQYF. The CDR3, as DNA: TGTGCCAGCAGCATCCCGGGAGACCCCTACGAGCAGTACTTC. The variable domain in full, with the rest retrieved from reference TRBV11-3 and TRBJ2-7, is EAGVVQSPRYKIIEKKQPVAFWCNPISGHNTLYWYLQNLGQGPELLIRYENEEAVDDSQLPKDRFSAERLKGVDSTLKIQPAELGDSAVYLCASSIPGDPYEQYFGPGTRLTVT.

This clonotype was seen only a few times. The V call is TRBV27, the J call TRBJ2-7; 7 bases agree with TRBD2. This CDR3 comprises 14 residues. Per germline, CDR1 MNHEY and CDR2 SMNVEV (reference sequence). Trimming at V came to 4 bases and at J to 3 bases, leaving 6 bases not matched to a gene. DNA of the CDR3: TGTGCCAGCAGTTACAGCGGGGTTCTCTACGAGCAGTACTTC. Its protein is CASSYSGVLYEQYF.

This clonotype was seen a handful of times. CDR3 bases: TGTGCCAGCTCACCGGTAAACATGGGCGACACTGAAGCTTTCTTT. Translated: CASSPVNMGDTEAFF. The V and J genes are TRBV18 and TRBJ1-1; no clear D gene. CDR1 KGHSH and CDR2 LQKENI come from the germline V gene. The V gene lost 3 bases and the J gene lost 3 bases, with 14 bases spanning the gap. This CDR3 is built from 15 residues.

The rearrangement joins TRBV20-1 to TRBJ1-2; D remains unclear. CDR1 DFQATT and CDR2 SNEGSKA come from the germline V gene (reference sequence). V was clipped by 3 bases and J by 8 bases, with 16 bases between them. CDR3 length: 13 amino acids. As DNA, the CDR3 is TGCAGTGCTAGCCGGGTCCGGACTGAGGGCTACACCTTC. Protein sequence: CSASRVRTEGYTF.

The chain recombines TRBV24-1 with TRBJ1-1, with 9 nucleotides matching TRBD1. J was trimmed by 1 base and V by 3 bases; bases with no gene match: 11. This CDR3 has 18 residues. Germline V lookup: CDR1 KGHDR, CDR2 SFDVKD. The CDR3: CATSDLVPGQGRNTEAFF. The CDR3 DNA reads TGTGCCACCAGTGATCTCGTCCCGGGACAGGGTAGGAACACTGAAGCTTTCTTT.

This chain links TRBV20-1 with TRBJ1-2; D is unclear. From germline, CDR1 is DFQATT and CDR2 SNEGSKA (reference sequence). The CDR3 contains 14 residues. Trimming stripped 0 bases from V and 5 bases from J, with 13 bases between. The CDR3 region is CSARDPRSFYGYTF. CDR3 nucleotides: TGCAGTGCTAGAGATCCCAGGAGTTTTTATGGCTACACCTTC.

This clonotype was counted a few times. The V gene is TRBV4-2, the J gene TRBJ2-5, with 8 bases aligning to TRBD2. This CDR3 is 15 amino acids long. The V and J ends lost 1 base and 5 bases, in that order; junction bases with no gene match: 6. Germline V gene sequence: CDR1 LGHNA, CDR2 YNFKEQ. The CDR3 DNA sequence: TGTGCCAGCAGCCAAGTTAAAAGCGGGGGCGAGACCCAGTACTTC. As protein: CASSQVKSGGETQYF.

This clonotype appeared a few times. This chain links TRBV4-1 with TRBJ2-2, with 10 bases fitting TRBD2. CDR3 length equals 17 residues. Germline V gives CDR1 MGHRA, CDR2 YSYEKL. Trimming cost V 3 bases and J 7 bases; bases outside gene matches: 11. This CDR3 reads CASSHAGTSAPDGELFF. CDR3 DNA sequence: TGCGCCAGCAGCCACGCCGGGACTAGCGCTCCAGACGGGGAGCTGTTTTTT.

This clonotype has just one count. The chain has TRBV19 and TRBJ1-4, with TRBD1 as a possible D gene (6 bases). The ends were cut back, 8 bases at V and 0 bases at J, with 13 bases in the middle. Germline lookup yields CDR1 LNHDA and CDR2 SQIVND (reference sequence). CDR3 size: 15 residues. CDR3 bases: TGTGCCAGTCTGGCCCGGACAGCAACTAATGAAAAACTGTTTTTT. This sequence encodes CASLARTATNEKLFF.

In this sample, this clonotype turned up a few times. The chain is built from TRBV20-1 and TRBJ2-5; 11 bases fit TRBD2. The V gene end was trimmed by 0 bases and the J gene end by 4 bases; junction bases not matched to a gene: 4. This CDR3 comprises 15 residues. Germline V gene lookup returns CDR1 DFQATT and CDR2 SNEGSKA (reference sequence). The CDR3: CSARDFLAGGETQYF. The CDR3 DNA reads TGCAGTGCTAGAGATTTCCTAGCGGGGGGAGAGACCCAGTACTTC.

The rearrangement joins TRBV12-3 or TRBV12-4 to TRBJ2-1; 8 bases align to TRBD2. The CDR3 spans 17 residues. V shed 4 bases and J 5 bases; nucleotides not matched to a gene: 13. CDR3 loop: CASSSTGGARRNNEQFF. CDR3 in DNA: TGTGCCAGCAGTTCCACGGGGGGGGCACGGCGGAACAATGAGCAGTTCTTC.

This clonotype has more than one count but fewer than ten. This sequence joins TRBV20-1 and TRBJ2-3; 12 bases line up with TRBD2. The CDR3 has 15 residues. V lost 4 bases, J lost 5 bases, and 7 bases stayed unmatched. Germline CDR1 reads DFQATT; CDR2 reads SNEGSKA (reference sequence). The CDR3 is CSAILTSGSKDTQYF. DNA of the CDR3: TGCAGTGCTATCCTGACTAGCGGGAGTAAAGATACGCAGTATTTT.

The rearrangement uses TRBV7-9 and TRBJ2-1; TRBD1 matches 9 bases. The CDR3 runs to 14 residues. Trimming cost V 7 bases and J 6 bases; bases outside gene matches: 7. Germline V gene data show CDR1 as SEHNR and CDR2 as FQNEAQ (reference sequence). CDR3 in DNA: TGTGCCAGCACCGTTGGGGGACAGGGCAATGAGCAGTTCTTC. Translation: CASTVGGQGNEQFF.

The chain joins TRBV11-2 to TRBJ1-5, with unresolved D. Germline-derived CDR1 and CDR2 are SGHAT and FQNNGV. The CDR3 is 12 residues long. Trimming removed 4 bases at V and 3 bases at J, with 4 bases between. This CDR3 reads CASSSYNQPQHF. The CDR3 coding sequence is TGTGCCAGCAGCTCGTACAATCAGCCCCAGCATTTT.

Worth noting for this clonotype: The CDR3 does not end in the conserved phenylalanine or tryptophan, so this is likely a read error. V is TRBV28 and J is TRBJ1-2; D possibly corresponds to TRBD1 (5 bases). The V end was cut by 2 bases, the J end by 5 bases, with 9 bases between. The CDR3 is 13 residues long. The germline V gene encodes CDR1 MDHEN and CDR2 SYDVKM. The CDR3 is CASSLRGWYGYTL. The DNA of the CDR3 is TGTGCCAGCAGTTTACGGGGGTGGTATGGCTACACCTTA.

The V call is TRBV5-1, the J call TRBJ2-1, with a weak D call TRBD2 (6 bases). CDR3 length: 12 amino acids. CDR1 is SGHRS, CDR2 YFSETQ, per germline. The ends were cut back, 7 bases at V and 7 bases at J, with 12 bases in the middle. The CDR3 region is CASGGSGNEQFF. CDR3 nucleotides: TGCGCCAGCGGGGGGTCGGGTAATGAGCAGTTCTTC.

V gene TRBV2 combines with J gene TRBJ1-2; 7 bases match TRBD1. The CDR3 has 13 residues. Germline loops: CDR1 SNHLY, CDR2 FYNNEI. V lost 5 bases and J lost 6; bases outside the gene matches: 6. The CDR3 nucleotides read TGTGCCAGCAGTTACCGACAGGGACATGGCTACACCTTC. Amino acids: CASSYRQGHGYTF.

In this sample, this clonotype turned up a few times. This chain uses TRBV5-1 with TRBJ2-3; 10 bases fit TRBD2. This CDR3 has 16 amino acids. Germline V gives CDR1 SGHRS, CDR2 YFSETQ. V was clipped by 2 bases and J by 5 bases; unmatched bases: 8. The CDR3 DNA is TGCGCCAGCAGCTTCGAAGCGGGAGGGCAGGAAGATACGCAGTATTTT. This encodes CASSFEAGGQEDTQYF.

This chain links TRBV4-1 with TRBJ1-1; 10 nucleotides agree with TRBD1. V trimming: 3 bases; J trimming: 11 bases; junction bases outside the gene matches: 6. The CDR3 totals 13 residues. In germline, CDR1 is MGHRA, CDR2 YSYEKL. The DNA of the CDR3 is TGCGCCAGCAGCCACGGGGACAGGGGTGGGGCTTTCTTT. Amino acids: CASSHGDRGGAFF.

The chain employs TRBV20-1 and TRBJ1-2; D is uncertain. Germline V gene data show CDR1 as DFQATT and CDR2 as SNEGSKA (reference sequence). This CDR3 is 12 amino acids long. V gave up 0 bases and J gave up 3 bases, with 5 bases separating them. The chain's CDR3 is CSARDSYYGYTF. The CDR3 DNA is TGCAGTGCTAGAGACAGTTACTATGGCTACACCTTC.

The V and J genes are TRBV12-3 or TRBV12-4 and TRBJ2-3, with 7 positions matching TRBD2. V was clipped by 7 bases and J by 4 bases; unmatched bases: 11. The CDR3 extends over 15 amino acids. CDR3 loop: CASIPTGLAADTQYF. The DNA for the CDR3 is TGTGCCAGCATCCCGACGGGCCTAGCGGCAGATACGCAGTATTTT.

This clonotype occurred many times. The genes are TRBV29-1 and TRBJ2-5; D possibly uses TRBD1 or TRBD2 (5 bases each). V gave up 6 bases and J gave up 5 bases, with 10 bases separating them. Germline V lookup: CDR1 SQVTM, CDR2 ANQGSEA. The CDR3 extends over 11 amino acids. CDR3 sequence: CSVGARETQYF. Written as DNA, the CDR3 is TGCAGCGTCGGGGCGCGTGAGACCCAGTACTTC.

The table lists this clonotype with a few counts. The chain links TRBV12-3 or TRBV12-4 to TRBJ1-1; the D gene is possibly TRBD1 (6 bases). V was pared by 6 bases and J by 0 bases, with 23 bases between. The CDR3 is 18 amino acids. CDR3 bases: TGTGCCAGCAGCCATACCCGAGGGGGTTCGGGGTTGAACACTGAAGCTTTCTTT. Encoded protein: CASSHTRGGSGLNTEAFF.

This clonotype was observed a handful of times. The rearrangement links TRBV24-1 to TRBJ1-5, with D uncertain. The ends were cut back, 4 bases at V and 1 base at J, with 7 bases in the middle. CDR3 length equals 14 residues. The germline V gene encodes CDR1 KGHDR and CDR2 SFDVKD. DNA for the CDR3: TGTGCCACCAGTGAGGGATGGAGCAATCAGCCCCAGCATTTT. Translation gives CATSEGWSNQPQHF.

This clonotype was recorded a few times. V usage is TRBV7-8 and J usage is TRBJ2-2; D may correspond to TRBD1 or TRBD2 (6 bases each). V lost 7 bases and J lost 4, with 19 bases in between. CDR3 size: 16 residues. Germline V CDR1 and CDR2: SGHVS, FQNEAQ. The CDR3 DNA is TGTGCCAGCATGGTCAATCCGGGGGCGAGCACCGGGGAGCTGTTTTTT. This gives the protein CASMVNPGASTGELFF. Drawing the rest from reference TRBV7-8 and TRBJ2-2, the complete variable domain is GAGVSQSPRYKVAKRGQDVALRCDPISGHVSLFWYQQALGQGPEFLTYFQNEAQLDKSGLPSDRFFAERPEGSVSTLKIQRTQQEDSAVYLCASMVNPGASTGELFFGEGSRLTVL.

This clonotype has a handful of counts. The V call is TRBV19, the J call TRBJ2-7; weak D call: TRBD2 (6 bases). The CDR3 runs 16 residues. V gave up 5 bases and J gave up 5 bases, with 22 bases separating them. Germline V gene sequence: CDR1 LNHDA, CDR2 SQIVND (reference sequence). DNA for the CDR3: TGTGCCAGTAGTCCTCTCCTCGGAGAGGCTAGCGACGAGCAGTACTTC. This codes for CASSPLLGEASDEQYF.

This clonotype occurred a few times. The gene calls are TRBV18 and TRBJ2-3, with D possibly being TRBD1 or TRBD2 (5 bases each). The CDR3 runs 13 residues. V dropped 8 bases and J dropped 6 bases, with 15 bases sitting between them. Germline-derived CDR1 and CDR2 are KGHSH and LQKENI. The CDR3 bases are TGTGCCAGCCTCCTGGGGGAAGTCGATACGCAGTATTTT. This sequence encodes CASLLGEVDTQYF.